This TCR beta chain emerged from a study of blood T cell repertoires in COVID-19. This CDR3 is 15 amino acids long. Trimming pared 1 base from V and 4 bases from J, leaving 8 bases between. Germline assignment: CDR1 LGHDT and CDR2 YNNKEL (reference sequence). TCRdb keeps only in-frame clones here, not all; method: immunoSEQ multiplex PCR. Of approximately 32,000 clones in the sample, about 91% were seen once. The sequencing input was peripheral blood. The sequence derives from a woman aged 70-85 years with active COVID-19. The rearrangement joins TRBV3-1 (or the pseudogene TRBV3-2) to TRBJ1-6; no clear D. DNA for the CDR3: TGTGCCAGCAGCCAAGGGAGCGGTTATAATTCACCCCTCCACTTT. It encodes CASSQGSGYNSPLHF.